The 4 T cell receptor beta chains below all came from one sample that was sequenced in a study of blood T cells in healthy people across ages. Together with a sample-barcoded 5' primer, a J-beta primer mix was included in a second PCR lasting 7 to 11 cycles. A single record per CDR3 protein comes from TCRdb applying MiXCR to the 5' RACE reads. The sample contains approximately 960,000 distinct CDR3 sequences, roughly 28% of which appear only once. This sample was shared with a second study, whose subject was T cells of mothers and their children.

Sequencing was performed on blood. Receptor source: a woman in her thirties or forties in good health.

The chain is built from TRBV3-1 and TRBJ2-1; 8 bases are a match to TRBD1. Germline V lookup: CDR1 LGHDT, CDR2 YNNKEL (reference sequence). CDR3 length equals 15 residues. J was trimmed by 6 bases and V by 3 bases; bases with no gene match: 7. CDR3 DNA: TGTGCCAGCAGCCACCTCGGACAGGGCCTCAATGAGCAGTTCTTC. Translated: CASSHLGQGLNEQFF.

The chain uses TRBV20-1 and TRBJ2-2, with D possibly TRBD1 on 7 matching bases. CDR1 is DFQATT, CDR2 SNEGSKA, per germline (reference sequence). V was shortened by 6 bases and J by 6 bases, with 14 bases between the two germline ends. CDR3 length equals 13 residues. The CDR3 sequence: CSARQGGAGELFF. In DNA, the CDR3 is TGCAGTGCACGACAGGGAGGTGCCGGGGAGCTGTTTTTT.

The CDR3 spells CASSIPMGRGLGQPQHF. The DNA for the CDR3 is TGTGCCAGTAGTATCCCTATGGGGAGGGGGCTAGGACAGCCCCAGCATTTT. This chain uses TRBV19 with TRBJ1-5, with TRBD1 matching over 7 bases. Germline V gene sequence: CDR1 LNHDA, CDR2 SQIVND (reference sequence). The CDR3 spans 17 residues. Losses at the gene ends were 3 bases for V and 7 bases for J; bases not matched to a gene: 15. The full variable domain, completed using reference TRBV19 and TRBJ1-5, is DGGITQSPKYLFRKEGQNVTLSCEQNLNHDAMYWYRQDPGQGLRLIYYSQIVNDFQKGDIAEGYSVSREKKESFPLTVTSAQKNPTAFYLCASSIPMGRGLGQPQHFGDGTRLSIL.

This clonotype was detected a few times. This chain links TRBV25-1 with TRBJ2-7, with 8 bases matching TRBD1. Germline trimming cut 4 bases from V and 5 bases from J; bases unmatched to any gene: 4. The CDR3 is 13 residues long. Germline V gives CDR1 MGHDK, CDR2 SYGVNS. CDR3 region: CASSGDRGHEQYF. In DNA, the CDR3 is TGTGCCAGCAGTGGTGACAGGGGCCACGAGCAGTACTTC.